The 28 T cell receptor beta chains presented below share a single source sample, sequenced in a study of blood T cell repertoires in COVID-19. TCRdb's table, derived via immunoSEQ multiplex PCR, lists solely in-frame clones and lacks some. The table records over 150,000 clones, more than 80% of them present only once. Input material: PBMCs or T cells enriched from blood (not recorded which). These receptors all stem from a man between 35 and 55 years old who had recovered from COVID-19.

The chain recombines TRBV29-1 with TRBJ1-2; a weak D match, TRBD1 (5 bases). In germline, CDR1 is SQVTM, CDR2 ANQGSEA. This CDR3 spans 15 amino acids. V lost 0 bases and J lost 2, with 13 bases in between. CDR3 amino acids: CSVEDRGKGNYGYTF. CDR3 coding DNA: TGCAGCGTTGAAGATCGGGGGAAGGGAAACTATGGCTACACCTTC.

The chain has TRBV19 and TRBJ2-4; D is ambiguous. CDR3 size: 14 residues. The ends were cut back, 1 base at V and 0 bases at J, with 4 bases in the middle. CDR1 LNHDA and CDR2 SQIVND come from the germline V gene (reference sequence). In nucleotides, the CDR3 is TGTGCCAGTAGTATAGCACTAGCCAAAAACATTCAGTACTTC. Protein: CASSIALAKNIQYF.

The chain has TRBV7-9 and TRBJ1-1; D is uncertain. V was cut by 3 bases and J by 8 bases, with 10 bases left in between. The CDR3 contains 12 residues. In germline, CDR1 is SEHNR, CDR2 FQNEAQ (reference sequence). The CDR3 loop reads CASSFGGKEAFF. In DNA, the CDR3 is TGTGCCAGCAGCTTCGGAGGGAAGGAAGCTTTCTTT.

This clone was seen more than once but under ten times. The rearrangement uses TRBV14 and TRBJ1-6, with D perhaps TRBD1 (5 bases). Germline CDR1 SGHDN, CDR2 FVKESK. The CDR3 is 14 residues long. Trimming left V 3 bases short and J 7 bases short, with 10 bases between. DNA of the CDR3: TGTGCCAGCAGCCAGCGGGGCTCCAATTCACCCCTCCACTTT. This gives the protein CASSQRGSNSPLHF.

This rearrangement joins TRBV4-1 to TRBJ2-3; 7 nucleotides match TRBD2. Germline assignment: CDR1 MGHRA and CDR2 YSYEKL. The CDR3 spans 17 residues. V was pared by 0 bases and J by 0 bases, with 6 bases of the junction left unmatched. For the CDR3, the DNA is TGCGCCAGCAGCCAAGATCTCAGTAGCGGGAGCACAGATACGCAGTATTTT. Translation: CASSQDLSSGSTDTQYF.

This clone appeared a single time. V gene TRBV5-1 combines with J gene TRBJ1-2; TRBD1 aligns across 10 bases. The length of the CDR3 is 15 residues. The trim removed 4 bases at V and 8 bases at J, leaving 11 bases unmatched. CDR1 is SGHRS, CDR2 YFSETQ, per germline. The CDR3 DNA sequence: TGCGCCAGCAGCACCCAGACAGGGGGCTCCGACGGCTACACCTTC. It yields the protein CASSTQTGGSDGYTF.

The chain carries TRBV7-8 and TRBJ1-6; D perhaps matches TRBD1 (5 bases). V was trimmed by 5 bases and J by 8 bases, leaving 19 bases between them. The CDR3 runs 16 residues. Germline V CDR1 and CDR2: SGHVS, FQNEAQ. For the CDR3, the DNA is TGTGCCAGCAGCCCCGTTTTAGACAGCCCCGATTCACCCCTCCACTTT. Protein sequence: CASSPVLDSPDSPLHF.

The DNA for the CDR3 is TGTGCCAGTAGTATAGATACGAGGGTTCAGCCCCAGCATTTT. It specifies CASSIDTRVQPQHF. This chain joins TRBV19 and TRBJ1-5; D remains ambiguous. V gave up 0 bases and J gave up 6 bases, with 9 bases separating them. CDR1 is LNHDA, CDR2 SQIVND, per germline (reference sequence). The CDR3 spans 14 residues.

The chain is built from TRBV5-8 and TRBJ2-7; 7 nucleotides agree with TRBD1. V shed 4 bases, J shed 4 bases, and the junction held 11 bases outside the gene matches. Germline V gene data show CDR1 as SGHTS and CDR2 as YDEGEE. The CDR3 is made up of 15 amino acids. CDR3 nucleotides: TGTGCCAGCAGCCTAGACAGGGCCGCGTCGTACGAGCAGTACTTC. The encoded protein is CASSLDRAASYEQYF.

CDR3 nucleotide sequence: TGTGCCAGTAGTTGGCGGGCGGACGTCTACGAGCAGTACTTC. It specifies CASSWRADVYEQYF. The chain is built from TRBV19 and TRBJ2-7, with D perhaps TRBD2 (5 bases). Trimming shortened V by 5 bases and J by 3 bases, and 14 bases separated the two germline ends. Germline CDR1 reads LNHDA; CDR2 reads SQIVND (reference sequence). The CDR3 extends over 14 amino acids.

The chain links TRBV14 to TRBJ2-7; the match to TRBD1 covers 8 bases. The J segment lost 3 bases and the V segment lost 4 bases, leaving 8 bases of the junction unmatched. This CDR3 region has 15 residues. Germline loops: CDR1 SGHDN, CDR2 FVKESK. This CDR3 reads CASSRPGTGVYEQYF. CDR3 bases: TGTGCCAGCAGCCGCCCCGGGACAGGTGTCTACGAGCAGTACTTC.

V is TRBV5-5 and J is TRBJ1-5; D not certain. Per the germline V gene, CDR1 is SGHKS and CDR2 is YYEKEE (reference sequence). The germline V and J ends were trimmed by 4 bases and 3 bases, with 14 bases remaining between them. This CDR3 contains 15 residues. The CDR3 DNA reads TGTGCCAGCAGCCGCATGTCGGTGCTCAATCAGCCCCAGCATTTT. The encoded protein is CASSRMSVLNQPQHF.

In its sample, this clone was seen a few times. This sequence joins TRBV5-1 and TRBJ2-2; 7 bases are a match to TRBD2. From germline, CDR1 is SGHRS and CDR2 YFSETQ. The ends lost 0 bases at V and 5 bases at J; junction bases unmatched: 4. The CDR3 extends over 15 amino acids. CDR3 in DNA: TGCGCCAGCAGCTTGGCGGGGGGTGAGACCGGGGAGCTGTTTTTT. It specifies CASSLAGGETGELFF.

The chain uses TRBV15 and TRBJ1-6; D may be TRBD1 (5 bases). Germline CDR1 reads LNHNV; CDR2 reads YYDKDF (reference sequence). The CDR3 is made up of 14 amino acids. Trimming shortened V by 3 bases and J by 8 bases, and 11 bases separated the two germline ends. Here the CDR3 DNA reads TGTGCCACCAGCAGCAGGGTTAGGCATTCACCCCTCCACTTT. Its protein product is CATSSRVRHSPLHF.

The chain carries TRBV28 and TRBJ1-2, with D perhaps TRBD1 (5 bases). This CDR3 is 15 amino acids long. Germline-derived CDR1 and CDR2 are MDHEN and SYDVKM. The germline V and J ends were trimmed by 7 bases and 3 bases, with 18 bases remaining between them. The CDR3 DNA is TGTGCCAGCACCCGACAGTACCTGAAAGACTATGGCTACACCTTC. Translation: CASTRQYLKDYGYTF.

Only a few counts were recorded for this clone. The rearrangement uses TRBV5-1 and TRBJ2-7, with 8 bases identical to TRBD1. This CDR3 region has 18 residues. Unmatched junction bases numbered 16, after V lost 1 base and J lost 4 bases. The V gene's germline CDR1 is SGHRS and CDR2 YFSETQ. The CDR3 DNA reads TGCGCCAGCAGCTTGTTCTTAGGGGTGGACAGGGCGGTTTACGAGCAGTACTTC. This sequence encodes CASSLFLGVDRAVYEQYF.

The chain joins TRBV10-3 to TRBJ2-7; 7 positions match TRBD1. Trimming cost V 10 bases and J 6 bases; bases outside gene matches: 12. Germline CDR1 is ENHRY and CDR2 is SYGVKD. The CDR3 is 13 residues long. The CDR3 nucleotides read TGTGCCACCGGACAGGCAGCGTGGGGCGAGCAGTACTTC. Its protein product is CATGQAAWGEQYF.

This sequence joins TRBV28 and TRBJ2-7; a weak D match, TRBD1 (5 bases). This CDR3 is built from 15 residues. V was pared by 6 bases and J by 2 bases, with 17 bases between. Per germline, CDR1 MDHEN and CDR2 SYDVKM. CDR3 region: CASRHTTATTYEQYF. Here the CDR3 DNA reads TGTGCCAGCAGACATACGACAGCCACCACCTACGAGCAGTACTTC.

This clone was seen a single time. The genes are TRBV11-2 and TRBJ1-1; no clear D gene. The CDR3 contains 15 residues. Per germline, CDR1 SGHAT and CDR2 FQNNGV. The V end was cut by 2 bases, the J end by 0 bases, with 10 bases between. For the CDR3, the DNA is TGTGCCAGCAGCTTACTCTCAGGCTTGAACACTGAAGCTTTCTTT. Protein: CASSLLSGLNTEAFF.

V gene TRBV27 combines with J gene TRBJ1-2; 7 bases agree with TRBD1. The CDR3 loop spans 16 amino acids. V lost 5 bases, J lost 0 bases, and 9 bases stayed unmatched. The germline V gene encodes CDR1 MNHEY and CDR2 SMNVEV (reference sequence). The CDR3 reads CASSPRGTLTNYGYTF. CDR3 DNA sequence: TGTGCCAGCAGTCCCAGGGGGACCCTGACTAACTATGGCTACACCTTC.

The chain is built from TRBV5-1 and TRBJ2-5, with a weak D call TRBD1 (5 bases). CDR3 length: 14 amino acids. The germline CDR1 and CDR2 sequences are SGHRS and YFSETQ. V was shortened by 4 bases and J by 5 bases, with 15 bases between the two germline ends. The CDR3 protein is CASSNPQGDETQYF. The CDR3 DNA is TGCGCCAGCAGCAACCCTCAGGGTGACGAGACCCAGTACTTC.

The V call is TRBV7-3, the J call TRBJ1-5, with a weak D call TRBD1 (5 bases). Germline lookup yields CDR1 SGHTA and CDR2 FQGTGA. This CDR3 region has 13 residues. V lost 5 bases and J 4 bases, leaving 9 bases between the germline ends. The CDR3 protein is CASSPDSNQPQHF. The CDR3 DNA reads TGTGCCAGCAGCCCAGACAGTAATCAGCCCCAGCATTTT.

This clone was detected once. This CDR3 reads CASNRQPYEQYF. The CDR3 region has the DNA TGTGCCAGTAACAGGCAGCCCTACGAGCAGTACTTC. The chain employs TRBV28 and TRBJ2-7; D is perhaps TRBD1 (5 bases). V gave up 9 bases and J gave up 2 bases, with 11 bases separating them. The CDR3 has 12 amino acids. Germline V gene data show CDR1 as MDHEN and CDR2 as SYDVKM.

The genes are TRBV2 and TRBJ2-5; 10 positions match TRBD2. The germline V gene encodes CDR1 SNHLY and CDR2 FYNNEI. The CDR3 length is 15 residues. Trimming removed 2 bases from V and 5 bases from J; junction bases left unmatched: 5. CDR3 sequence reads: CASSELASGSETQYF. The DNA of the CDR3 is TGTGCCAGCAGTGAATTGGCTAGCGGGAGTGAGACCCAGTACTTC. Drawing the rest from reference TRBV2 and TRBJ2-5, the complete variable domain is EPEVTQTPSHQVTQMGQEVILRCVPISNHLYFYWYRQILGQKVEFLVSFYNNEISEKSEIFDDQFSVERPDGSNFTLKIRSTKLEDSAMYFCASSELASGSETQYFGPGTRLLVL.

The rearrangement uses TRBV24-1 and TRBJ1-2; no definite D call. V was shortened by 4 bases and J by 4 bases, with 12 bases between the two germline ends. Germline loops: CDR1 KGHDR, CDR2 SFDVKD. CDR3 length equals 14 residues. The CDR3: CATSDPSASYGYTF. The DNA for the CDR3 is TGTGCCACCAGTGACCCGTCAGCTAGCTATGGCTACACCTTC.

This chain joins TRBV5-6 and TRBJ2-7; TRBD1 aligns across 7 bases. Trimming removed 3 bases from V and 2 bases from J; junction bases left unmatched: 2. The CDR3 is made up of 13 amino acids. Germline loops: CDR1 SGHDT, CDR2 YYEEEE. The DNA of the CDR3 is TGTGCCAGCAGCTCCGGGACAGCCTACGAGCAGTACTTC. Residues: CASSSGTAYEQYF.

The genes are TRBV11-3 and TRBJ2-1, with 8 bases that match TRBD1. The CDR3 has 13 amino acids. The germline V gene has CDR1 SGHNT and CDR2 YENEEA. The J segment lost 10 bases and the V segment lost 1 base, leaving 3 bases of the junction unmatched. This CDR3 reads CASSLGRDREQFF. The CDR3 bases are TGTGCCAGCAGCTTAGGTAGGGACAGGGAGCAGTTCTTC.

The CDR3 reads CASSFADTQYF. The CDR3 DNA sequence: TGCGCCAGCAGCTTCGCAGATACGCAGTATTTT. The rearrangement joins TRBV5-1 to TRBJ2-3, with D hard to call. The V gene lost 2 bases and the J gene lost 4 bases, with 2 bases spanning the gap. In germline, CDR1 is SGHRS, CDR2 YFSETQ. This CDR3 is 11 amino acids long.